This T cell receptor beta chain was captured in a study of blood T cell repertoires in COVID-19. TCRdb keeps only in-frame clones here, not all; method: immunoSEQ multiplex PCR. Of around 300,000 clones listed, about 85% are singletons. This clone was counted once. The CDR3 is 14 amino acids. CDR1 SGHVS and CDR2 FNYEAQ come from the germline V gene. The V end was cut by 1 base, the J end by 2 bases, with 9 bases between. Sequencing was carried out using peripheral blood. The receptor was derived from a man younger than 30 with active or convalescent COVID-19. The J gene is TRBJ2-7, the V gene TRBV7-6; a weak D match, TRBD1 (6 bases). For the CDR3, the DNA is TGTGCCAGCAGCTTAGGACGGGACACCTACGAGCAGTACTTC. Translated, it gives CASSLGRDTYEQYF.